This T cell receptor beta chain was sequenced during a study of blood T cells in healthy people across ages. Whole-study results and caveats: Per million T cells, TCR beta diversity dropped about linearly as age rose.

Of note for this clonotype: The antigen is unknown.

Together with a sample-barcoded 5' primer, a J-beta primer mix was included in a second PCR lasting roughly 6 to 12 cycles. TCRdb reprocessed the 5' RACE reads with MiXCR, giving one entry per CDR3 protein. Of approximately 940,000 distinct CDR3 sequences detected, 48% appear once; the ten largest clones hold around an eighth. The CDR3 consists of 14 residues. With V trimmed by 2 bases and J by 6 bases, 3 bases remained unmatched. From germline, CDR1 is MNHEY and CDR2 SVGAGI. J is TRBJ2-7 and V is TRBV6-5; 11 nucleotides line up with TRBD1. The sequencing input was blood. This clonotype originated in a man between 25 and 39 years old in good health. In DNA form, the CDR3 reads TGTGCCAGCAGTTACGTGGGACAGGGGGTCGAGCAGTACTTC. The encoded protein is CASSYVGQGVEQYF.